This paragraph covers one T cell receptor beta chain sequence. In TCRdb, the 5' RACE reads were re-called with MiXCR into one record per CDR3 protein. Among tens of thousands of distinct CDR3 sequences listed, 28% were seen once. Germline V gene sequence: CDR1 MNHNS, CDR2 SASEGT. Trimming stripped 6 bases from V and 4 bases from J, with 10 bases between. CDR3 size: 13 residues. The chain carries TRBV6-1 and TRBJ2-1; possibly TRBD1 for D (6 bases). Sequencing was performed on tumor-infiltrating memory CD4+ T cells sorted from the breast tumor. Subset indicated: memory CD4+ T cells, CD4+CD45RO+CD25-. The sequence derives from a female donor with breast cancer. The chain's CDR3 is CASSQRGYNEQFF. In DNA form, the CDR3 reads TGTGCCAGCAGCCAAAGGGGGTACAATGAGCAGTTCTTC.